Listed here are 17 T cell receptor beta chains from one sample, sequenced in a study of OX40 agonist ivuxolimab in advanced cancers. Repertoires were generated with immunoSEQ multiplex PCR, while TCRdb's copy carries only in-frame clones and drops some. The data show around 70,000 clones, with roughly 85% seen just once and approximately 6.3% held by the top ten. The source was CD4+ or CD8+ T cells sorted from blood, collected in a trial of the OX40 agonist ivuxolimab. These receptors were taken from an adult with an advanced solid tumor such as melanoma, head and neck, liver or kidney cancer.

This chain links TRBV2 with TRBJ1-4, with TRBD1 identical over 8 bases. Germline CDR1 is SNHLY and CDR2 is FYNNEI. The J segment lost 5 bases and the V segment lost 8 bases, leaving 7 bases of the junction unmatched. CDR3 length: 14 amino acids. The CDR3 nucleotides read TGTGCCAGCGGGGACCCAGGGGGCAATGAAAAACTGTTTTTT. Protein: CASGDPGGNEKLFF.

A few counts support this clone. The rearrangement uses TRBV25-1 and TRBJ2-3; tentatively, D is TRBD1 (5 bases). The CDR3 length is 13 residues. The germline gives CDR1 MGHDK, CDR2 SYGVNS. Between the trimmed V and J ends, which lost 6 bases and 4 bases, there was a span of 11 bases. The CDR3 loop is CASRLGVADTQYF. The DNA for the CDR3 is TGTGCCAGCAGGTTAGGGGTGGCAGATACGCAGTATTTT. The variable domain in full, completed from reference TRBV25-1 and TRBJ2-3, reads EADIYQTPRYLVIGTGKKITLECSQTMGHDKMYWYQQDPGMELHLIHYSYGVNSTEKGDLSSESTVSRIRTEHFPLTLESARPSHTSQYLCASRLGVADTQYFGPGTRLTVL.

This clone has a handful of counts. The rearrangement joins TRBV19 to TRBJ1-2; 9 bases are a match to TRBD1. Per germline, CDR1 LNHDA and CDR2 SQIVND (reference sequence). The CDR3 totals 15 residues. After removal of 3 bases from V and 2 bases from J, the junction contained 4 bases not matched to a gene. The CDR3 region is CASSISTGGNYGYTF. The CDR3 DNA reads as TGTGCCAGTAGTATTTCCACAGGGGGCAACTATGGCTACACCTTC. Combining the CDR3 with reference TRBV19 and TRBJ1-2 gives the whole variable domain DGGITQSPKYLFRKEGQNVTLSCEQNLNHDAMYWYRQDPGQGLRLIYYSQIVNDFQKGDIAEGYSVSREKKESFPLTVTSAQKNPTAFYLCASSISTGGNYGYTFGSGTRLTVV.

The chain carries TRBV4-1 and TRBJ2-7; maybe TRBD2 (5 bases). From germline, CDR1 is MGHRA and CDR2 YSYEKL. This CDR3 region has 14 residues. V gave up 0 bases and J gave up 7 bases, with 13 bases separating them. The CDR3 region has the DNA TGCGCCAGCAGCCAAGATTTGGACCGGAGGGAGCAGTACTTC. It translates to CASSQDLDRREQYF.

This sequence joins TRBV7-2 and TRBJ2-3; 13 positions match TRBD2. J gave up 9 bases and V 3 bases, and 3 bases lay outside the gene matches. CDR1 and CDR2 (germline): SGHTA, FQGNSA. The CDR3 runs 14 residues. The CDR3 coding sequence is TGTGCCAGCAGCTTCGCGACTAGCGGGGGGACGCAGTATTTT. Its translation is CASSFATSGGTQYF.

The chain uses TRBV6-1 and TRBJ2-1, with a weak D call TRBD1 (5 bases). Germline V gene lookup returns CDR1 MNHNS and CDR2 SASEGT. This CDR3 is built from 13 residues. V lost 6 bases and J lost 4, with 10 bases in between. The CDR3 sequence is CASSPTVYNEQFF. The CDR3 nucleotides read TGTGCCAGCAGCCCGACAGTTTACAATGAGCAGTTCTTC.

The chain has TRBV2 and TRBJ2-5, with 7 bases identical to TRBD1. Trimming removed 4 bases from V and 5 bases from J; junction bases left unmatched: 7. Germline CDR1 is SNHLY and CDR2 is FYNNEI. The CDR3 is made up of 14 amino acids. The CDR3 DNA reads TGTGCCAGCAGTGTGCAGGGGGTTGAGGAGACCCAGTACTTC. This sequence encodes CASSVQGVEETQYF.

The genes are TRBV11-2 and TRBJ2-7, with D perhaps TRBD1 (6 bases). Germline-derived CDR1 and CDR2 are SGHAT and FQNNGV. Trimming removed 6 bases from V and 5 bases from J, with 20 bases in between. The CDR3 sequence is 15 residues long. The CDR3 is CASRNNLTGSHEQYV. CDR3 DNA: TGTGCCAGCAGGAACAATTTAACAGGGTCCCACGAGCAGTACGTC.

CDR3 in amino acids: CSARLANEQFF. CDR3 nucleotide sequence: TGCAGTGCTAGACTAGCAAATGAGCAGTTCTTC. V gene TRBV20-1 combines with J gene TRBJ2-1, with D possibly being TRBD2 (5 bases). The CDR3 extends over 11 amino acids. The V end was cut by 2 bases, the J end by 7 bases, with 6 bases between. Germline lookup yields CDR1 DFQATT and CDR2 SNEGSKA (reference sequence).

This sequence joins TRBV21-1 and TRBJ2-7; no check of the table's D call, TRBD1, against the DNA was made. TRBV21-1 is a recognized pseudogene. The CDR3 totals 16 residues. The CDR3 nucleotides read TGTGCCAGCAGCAAAGTGGGTTCCCGACAGAACTACGAGCAGTACGTC. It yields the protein CASSKVGSRQNYEQYV.

The CDR3 DNA follows: TGCGCCAGCAGCTTGGTGGATCCTAGCACAGATACGCAGTATTTT. Translated, it gives CASSLVDPSTDTQYF. The rearrangement links TRBV5-1 to TRBJ2-3; D is uncertain. V was clipped by 0 bases and J by 0 bases, with 8 bases between them. The CDR3 loop spans 15 amino acids. Germline CDR1 is SGHRS and CDR2 is YFSETQ.

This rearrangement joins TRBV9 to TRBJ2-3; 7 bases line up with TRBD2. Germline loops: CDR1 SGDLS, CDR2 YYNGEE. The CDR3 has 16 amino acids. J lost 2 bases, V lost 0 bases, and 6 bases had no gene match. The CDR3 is CASSVGSRGTTDTQYF. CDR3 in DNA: TGTGCCAGCAGCGTAGGGTCGCGGGGGACCACAGATACGCAGTATTTT.

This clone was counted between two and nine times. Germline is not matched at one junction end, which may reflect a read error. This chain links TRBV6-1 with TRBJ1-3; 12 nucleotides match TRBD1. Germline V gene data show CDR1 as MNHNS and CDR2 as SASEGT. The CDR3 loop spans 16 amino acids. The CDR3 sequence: CASSEERPGQGAVGDF. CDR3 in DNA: TGTGCCAGCAGTGAGGAAAGACCGGGACAGGGGGCCGTCGGGGATTTT.

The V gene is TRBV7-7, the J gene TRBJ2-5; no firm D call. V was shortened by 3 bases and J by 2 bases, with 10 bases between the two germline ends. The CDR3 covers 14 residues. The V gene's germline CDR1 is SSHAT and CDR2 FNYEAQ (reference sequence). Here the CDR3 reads CASSFSGQQETQYF. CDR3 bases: TGTGCCAGCAGCTTTTCCGGGCAGCAAGAGACCCAGTACTTC.

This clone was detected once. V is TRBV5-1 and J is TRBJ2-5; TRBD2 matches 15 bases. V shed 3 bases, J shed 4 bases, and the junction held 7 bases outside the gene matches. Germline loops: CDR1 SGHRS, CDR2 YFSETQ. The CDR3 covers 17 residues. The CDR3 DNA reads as TGCGCCAGCAGCTCCCTGGGACTAGCGGGAGGTGGAGAGACCCAGTACTTC. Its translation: CASSSLGLAGGGETQYF.

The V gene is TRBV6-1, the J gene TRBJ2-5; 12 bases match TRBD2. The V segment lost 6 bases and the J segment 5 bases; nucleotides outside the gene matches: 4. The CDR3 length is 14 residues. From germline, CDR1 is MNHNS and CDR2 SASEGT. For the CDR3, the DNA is TGTGCCAGCAGGACTAGCGGGGGCGGGGAGACCCAGTACTTC. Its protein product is CASRTSGGGETQYF.

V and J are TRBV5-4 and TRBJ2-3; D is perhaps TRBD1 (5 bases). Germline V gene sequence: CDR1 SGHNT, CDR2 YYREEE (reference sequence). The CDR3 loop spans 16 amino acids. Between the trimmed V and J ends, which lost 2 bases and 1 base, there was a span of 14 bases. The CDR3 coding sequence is TGTGCCAGCAGCTTTTGGACCTGGGGCGGCACAGATACGCAGTATTTT. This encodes CASSFWTWGGTDTQYF.